These 8 T cell receptor beta chains were sequenced from one sample in a study of T cells in Graves' hyperthyroidism and ophthalmopathy. Amplified TCR beta CDR3 regions derived from RNA transcripts. The TCR CDR3 was amplified in a first-round RT-PCR using the HTBI primer set. TCRdb reprocessed the multiplex PCR reads with MiXCR, giving one entry per CDR3 protein. The sample holds about 400,000 distinct CDR3 sequences, about 15% seen once. Sequenced material: blood. These receptors came from a young woman with Graves' hyperthyroidism.

The chain uses TRBV6-1 and TRBJ1-2; a weak D match, TRBD1 (5 bases). In germline, CDR1 is MNHNS, CDR2 SASEGT. The CDR3 covers 14 residues. V lost 1 base and J 4 bases, leaving 10 bases between the germline ends. CDR3 amino acids: CASSEGRGSYGYTF. The CDR3 DNA sequence: TGTGCCAGCAGTGAAGGAAGGGGTTCCTATGGCTACACCTTC.

In its sample, this clonotype was seen many times. This chain uses TRBV28 with TRBJ1-5, with 8 bases aligning to TRBD1. CDR3 length: 14 residues. Germline V gene sequence: CDR1 MDHEN, CDR2 SYDVKM. V lost 4 bases to trimming and J lost 7 bases; unmatched junction nucleotides: 6. The CDR3 sequence is CASSSPGGQQPQHF. The CDR3 DNA follows: TGTGCCAGCAGTTCTCCAGGGGGCCAGCAGCCCCAGCATTTT.

The V gene is TRBV6-1, the J gene TRBJ2-7; the match to TRBD2 covers 7 bases. Unmatched junction bases numbered 14, after V lost 7 bases and J lost 5 bases. The CDR3 loop spans 15 amino acids. Germline-derived CDR1 and CDR2 are MNHNS and SASEGT. The CDR3 is CASIPTGGRSNEQYF. CDR3 nucleotides: TGTGCCAGCATACCGACTGGCGGGAGATCGAACGAGCAGTACTTC.

This clonotype was picked up many times. V usage is TRBV12-3 or TRBV12-4 and J usage is TRBJ2-1; 10 bases match TRBD2. The CDR3 sequence is 15 residues long. With V trimmed by 5 bases and J by 7 bases, 8 bases remained unmatched. CDR3 region: CASSRSGGVGNEQFF. The DNA for the CDR3 is TGTGCCAGCAGTAGAAGCGGGGGGGTGGGGAATGAGCAGTTCTTC.

This clonotype was counted a few times. The chain has TRBV4-1 and TRBJ2-7; D is uncertain. Germline V CDR1 and CDR2: MGHRA, YSYEKL. Trimming removed 1 base at V and 2 bases at J, with 9 bases between. The CDR3 runs to 14 residues. The CDR3 spells CASSQGPETYEQYF. In nucleotides, the CDR3 is TGCGCCAGCAGCCAAGGACCAGAGACCTACGAGCAGTACTTC.

In its sample, this clonotype was seen a few times. V usage is TRBV20-1 and J usage is TRBJ1-6, with 10 bases matching TRBD1. This CDR3 is built from 15 residues. CDR1 is DFQATT and CDR2 is SNEGSKA in the germline V gene (reference sequence). Trimming cost V 1 base and J 8 bases; bases outside gene matches: 5. As DNA, the CDR3 is TGCAGTGCTAGAGTGGGGGGACAGGGGTATTCACCCCTCCACTTT. Amino acids: CSARVGGQGYSPLHF.

The genes are TRBV28 and TRBJ1-2, with 7 positions matching TRBD1. Germline values: CDR1 MDHEN, CDR2 SYDVKM. V lost 5 bases, J lost 13 bases, and 13 bases stayed unmatched. The CDR3 totals 13 residues. The CDR3 DNA reads TGTGCCAGCAGTGCCGGGACAGTTTCCGCAAGCACCTTC. The encoded protein is CASSAGTVSASTF.

This clonotype was counted ten times or more. This rearrangement joins TRBV20-1 to TRBJ2-7; 10 bases are shared with TRBD1. With V trimmed by 3 bases and J by 2 bases, 4 bases remained unmatched. This CDR3 is built from 14 residues. CDR1 and CDR2 (germline): DFQATT, SNEGSKA (reference sequence). The CDR3 loop is CSASDRGLTYEQYF. The CDR3 coding sequence is TGCAGTGCTAGCGACAGGGGGCTCACCTACGAGCAGTACTTC.